The 7 T cell receptor beta chains listed next were all sequenced from one sample in a study of cytomegalovirus exposure and HLA in healthy donors. 60 Vbeta and 13 Jbeta primers were used in PCR. TCRdb's copy holds only in-frame clones and misses some; the assay was immunoSEQ multiplex PCR. Of hundreds of thousands of clones listed, 77% are singletons. The sequenced sample was PBMCs. These receptor sequences come from a woman in her fifties or sixties in good health and CMV-seropositive.

This chain joins TRBV6-5 and TRBJ1-4; D call uncertain. The CDR3 totals 14 residues. V lost 6 bases, J lost 8 bases, and 16 bases lay in between. Germline CDR1 reads MNHEY; CDR2 reads SVGAGI. The CDR3 region is CASRLGEGWEKLFF. CDR3 in DNA: TGTGCCAGCAGACTCGGGGAGGGTTGGGAAAAACTGTTTTTT.

The genes are TRBV2 and TRBJ1-4; no definite D call. Germline CDR1 is SNHLY and CDR2 is FYNNEI. The CDR3 runs to 12 residues. Trimming pared 8 bases from V and 8 bases from J, leaving 12 bases between. CDR3 sequence: CASELVGEKLFF. The CDR3 DNA sequence: TGTGCCAGCGAACTTGTCGGGGAAAAACTGTTTTTT.

The rearrangement joins TRBV5-4 to TRBJ2-5, with 8 positions matching TRBD2. Germline V lookup: CDR1 SGHNT, CDR2 YYREEE (reference sequence). The trim removed 6 bases at V and 1 base at J, leaving 11 bases unmatched. There are 16 residues in the CDR3. As DNA, the CDR3 is TGTGCCAGCAATGGCGTGGGTAGCGGGACCCAAGAGACCCAGTACTTC. Its translation: CASNGVGSGTQETQYF.

This chain connects TRBV4-3 to TRBJ2-5; 11 bases agree with TRBD2. The ends lost 2 bases at V and 5 bases at J; junction bases unmatched: 10. Germline-derived CDR1 and CDR2 are LGHNA and YSLEER. This CDR3 spans 17 amino acids. The CDR3 sequence: CASSQSPSGGQGETQYF. The DNA of the CDR3 is TGCGCCAGCAGCCAATCGCCTAGCGGGGGGCAAGGGGAGACCCAGTACTTC.

The chain links TRBV19 to TRBJ2-7; 9 bases match TRBD1. Germline trimming cut 5 bases from V and 2 bases from J; bases unmatched to any gene: 10. Germline CDR1 LNHDA, CDR2 SQIVND (reference sequence). CDR3 length: 16 residues. This CDR3 is CASSPLDGTGTYEQYF. CDR3 nucleotides: TGTGCCAGTAGTCCTCTAGATGGGACAGGGACCTACGAGCAGTACTTC.

This clone was found a few times. The chain is built from TRBV19 and TRBJ1-2; D is possibly TRBD1 (5 bases). This CDR3 comprises 13 residues. Germline V gives CDR1 LNHDA, CDR2 SQIVND (reference sequence). Trimming removed 6 bases at V and 4 bases at J, with 12 bases between. The CDR3 coding sequence is TGTGCCAGTAGCTATGGGCAGGGCTATGGCTACACCTTC. This encodes CASSYGQGYGYTF.

This sequence joins TRBV29-1 and TRBJ2-5; 7 bases map to TRBD1. Germline assignment: CDR1 SQVTM and CDR2 ANQGSEA. Trimming took 3 bases from V and 4 from J; bases not matched to a gene: 2. CDR3 length equals 12 residues. This CDR3 reads CSVDRGLETQYF. The DNA for the CDR3 is TGCAGCGTTGACAGGGGGTTAGAGACCCAGTACTTC.